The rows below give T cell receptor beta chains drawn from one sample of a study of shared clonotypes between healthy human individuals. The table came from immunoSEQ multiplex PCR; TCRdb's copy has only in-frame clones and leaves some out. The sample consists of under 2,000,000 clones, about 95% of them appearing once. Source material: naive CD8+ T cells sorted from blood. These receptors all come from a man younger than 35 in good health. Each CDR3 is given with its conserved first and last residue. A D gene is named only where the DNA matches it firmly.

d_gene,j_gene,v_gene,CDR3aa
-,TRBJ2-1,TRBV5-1,CASSGTDGSYNEQFF
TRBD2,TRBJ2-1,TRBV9,CASSVKVAGGPINEQFF
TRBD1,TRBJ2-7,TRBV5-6,CASSYGTGDEQYF
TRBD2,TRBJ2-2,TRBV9,CASSTLTSGYTGELFF
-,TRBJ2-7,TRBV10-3,CAISDASSASSYEQYF
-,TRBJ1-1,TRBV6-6,CASSYAAEWAFF
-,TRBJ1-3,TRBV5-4,CASSLDGGNTIYF
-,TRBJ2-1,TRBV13,CASSLLTNAYNEQFF
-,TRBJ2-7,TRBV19,CASSIQGTTYEQYF
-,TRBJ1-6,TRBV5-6,CASTRPSRVALHF
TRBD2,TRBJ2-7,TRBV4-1,CASSQTLGLVDEQYF
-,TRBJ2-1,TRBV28,CASSLFAGSSYNEQFF
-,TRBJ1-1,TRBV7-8,CASSFVDGNTEAFF
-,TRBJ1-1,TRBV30,CAWSTPKNTEAFF
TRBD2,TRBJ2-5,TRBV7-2,CASSLNSGGSETQYF
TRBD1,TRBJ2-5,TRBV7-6,CASSLWTGVQETQYF
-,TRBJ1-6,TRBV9,CASSEEGIYNSPLHF